This TCR beta chain was recovered during a study of blood T cell repertoires in COVID-19. About the research overall: Sources were T cells, B-cell-depleted T cells, or PBMCs; the material itself was cDNA or gDNA.

The method was immunoSEQ multiplex PCR; TCRdb's version includes in-frame clones alone and lacks a portion of them. Here the sample spans tens of thousands of clones, roughly four fifths being singletons. Enrollment of patients from Seattle took place during active infection, with longitudinal follow-up. The sequence was obtained from a man of 80 years or more with COVID-19, enrolled during active disease. Material: peripheral blood.

CDR3 sequence reads: CASSESGTGVVDTQYF. The CDR3 DNA reads TGCGCCAGCAGTGAGTCGGGGACAGGGGTTGTAGATACGCAGTATTTT. The chain is built from TRBV10-1 and TRBJ2-3; 10 nucleotides align to TRBD1. The CDR3 consists of 16 residues. Germline assignment: CDR1 WNHNN and CDR2 SYGVQD (reference sequence). With V trimmed by 0 bases and J by 5 bases, 5 bases remained unmatched.